The present T cell receptor (beta chain) was sequenced within a study of T cell clonotyping in hematopoietic cell transplantation. Recipient blood drawn about 28 days pretransplant and days 30, 100, 180 after. The V and J ends lost 3 bases and 6 bases respectively, with 20 bases between them. The CDR3 contains 15 residues. In germline, CDR1 is GTSNPN, CDR2 SVGIG (reference sequence). Whole-study results and caveats: Broader posttransplant TCR repertoire diversity was predicted by graft donor and pretransplant recipient Inverse Simpson Index values. Cells were unsorted, so CD4 and CD8 contributions were not separated. Recipient TCR diversity dropped after transplant; expanded clonotypes rose from day 30 to 180.

A remark on this clone: The antigen is unknown.

Measured with immunoSEQ multiplex PCR; TCRdb has only the in-frame clones, and not every one. The repertoire holds approximately 11,000 clones, with 45% to 50% as singletons. Sample: PBMCs, taken 30 days after allogeneic stem cell transplant. The chain is built from TRBV30 and TRBJ1-2; tentatively, D is TRBD1 (5 bases). The sequence derives from a male patient aged 45-59 years who had an allogeneic stem cell transplant from an unrelated donor, so the T cells may come from the graft donor. Some clones in this sample may be carry-over from other donors' samples. The CDR3 here is CAWSWETVWGDGYTF. DNA for the CDR3: TGTGCCTGGAGCTGGGAGACAGTTTGGGGGGATGGCTACACCTTC. The complete variable domain, with remaining parts taken from reference TRBV30 and TRBJ1-2, reads SQTIHQWPATLVQPVGSPLSLECTVEGTSNPNLYWYRQAAGRGLQLLFYSVGIGQISSEVPQNLSASRPQDRQFILSSKKLLLSDSGFYLCAWSWETVWGDGYTFGSGTRLTVV.